Each of the 21 T cell receptor beta chains below was sequenced from the same sample in a study of tumor T cells in aggressive B-cell lymphoma. Sequencing used immunoSEQ multiplex PCR; TCRdb keeps in-frame clones, though not all of them. The sample holds around 10,000 clones, 80% to 95% seen once. The material sequenced was tumor tissue. The receptors shown here come from an adult with diffuse large B cell lymphoma.

The CDR3 here is CASSPSGTGGNEQFF. The CDR3 DNA reads TGTGCCAGCTCACCATCCGGGACAGGGGGAAATGAGCAGTTCTTC. The chain carries TRBV18 and TRBJ2-1; 11 bases line up with TRBD1. The CDR3 sequence is 15 residues long. J gave up 7 bases and V 2 bases, and 4 bases lay outside the gene matches. Looked up from germline, CDR1 is KGHSH and CDR2 is LQKENI.

The rearrangement uses TRBV19 and TRBJ2-1; 10 bases fit TRBD2. Per the germline V gene, CDR1 is LNHDA and CDR2 is SQIVND (reference sequence). The junction had 8 bases not matched to a gene; V was cut back by 2 bases and J by 7 bases. The CDR3 has 16 residues. The CDR3 bases are TGTGCCAGTAGTATAACGAGCGGGAGGGGGTGGAATGAGCAGTTCTTC. This sequence encodes CASSITSGRGWNEQFF.

This clone was detected a few times. The J gene is TRBJ2-7, the V gene TRBV2; TRBD1 aligns across 11 bases. Germline-derived CDR1 and CDR2 are SNHLY and FYNNEI. Trimming removed 9 bases from V and 6 bases from J; junction bases left unmatched: 7. The length of the CDR3 is 13 residues. For the CDR3, the DNA is TGTGCCAGTACCGGGACAGGGGGGGCCGAGCAGTACTTC. This encodes CASTGTGGAEQYF.

The chain joins TRBV6-5 to TRBJ1-2; D may be TRBD1 (6 bases). V was trimmed by 4 bases and J by 3 bases, leaving 15 bases between them. CDR1 and CDR2 (germline): MNHEY, SVGAGI. The CDR3 extends over 15 amino acids. In DNA form, the CDR3 reads TGTGCCAGCAGTTCCCCTCAGGGGAACGACTATGGCTACACCTTC. Amino acid sequence: CASSSPQGNDYGYTF.

The chain links TRBV9 to TRBJ2-7; D is perhaps TRBD1 (6 bases). CDR3 length equals 14 residues. V was trimmed by 3 bases and J by 2 bases, leaving 12 bases between them. Germline loops: CDR1 SGDLS, CDR2 YYNGEE. The CDR3 is CASSDRDTAYEQYF. The CDR3 DNA sequence: TGTGCCAGCAGCGACCGGGACACTGCCTACGAGCAGTACTTC.

V usage is TRBV18 and J usage is TRBJ1-3; no clear D gene. Trimming pared 2 bases from V and 0 bases from J, leaving 8 bases between. CDR1 KGHSH and CDR2 LQKENI come from the germline V gene. CDR3 length equals 15 residues. This chain's CDR3 is CASSPTADSGNTIYF. CDR3 sequence (DNA): TGTGCCAGCTCACCAACGGCGGACTCTGGAAACACCATATATTTT.

The V call is TRBV11-2, the J call TRBJ1-2, with D hard to call. This CDR3 comprises 15 residues. Trimming shortened V by 3 bases and J by 6 bases, and 17 bases separated the two germline ends. Germline values: CDR1 SGHAT, CDR2 FQNNGV. CDR3 amino acids: CASSFTLAPSNGYTF. The DNA of the CDR3 is TGTGCCAGCAGCTTTACCCTGGCCCCTAGCAATGGCTACACCTTC.

This clone was detected only a few times. Its ends do not fully match the called genes, so a read error is possible. The rearrangement uses TRBV6-1 and TRBJ2-3; 7 positions agree with TRBD1. Germline CDR1 MNHNS, CDR2 SASEGT. CDR3 length equals 15 residues. The CDR3 spells CASRKGQSSTDTQYF. The DNA of the CDR3 is TGTGCCAGCAGAAAGGGACAGAGCAGCACAGATACACAGTATTTT.

The chain uses TRBV9 and TRBJ2-7, with 8 nucleotides matching TRBD1. The germline CDR1 and CDR2 sequences are SGDLS and YYNGEE. This CDR3 has 14 amino acids. J lost 2 bases, V lost 3 bases, and 4 bases had no gene match. CDR3 nucleotide sequence: TGTGCCAGCAGCGCACAGGGGGTCCCCTACGAGCAGTACTTC. Translated: CASSAQGVPYEQYF.

This rearrangement joins TRBV5-1 to TRBJ2-1, with 10 bases aligning to TRBD2. Germline CDR1 and CDR2: SGHRS and YFSETQ. V shed 4 bases and J 3 bases; nucleotides not matched to a gene: 7. The CDR3 is 16 residues long. The CDR3 sequence: CASSLLAGEVYNEQFF. The CDR3 nucleotides read TGCGCCAGCAGCCTGCTAGCGGGAGAAGTCTACAATGAGCAGTTCTTC.

The rearrangement joins TRBV11-2 to TRBJ1-1, with a possible D match to TRBD1 (5 bases). Germline V gives CDR1 SGHAT, CDR2 FQNNGV. This CDR3 region has 13 residues. The ends were cut back, 7 bases at V and 5 bases at J, with 14 bases in the middle. The CDR3 bases are TGTGCCAGCAACGCGGGGGGAAGGACTGAAGCTTTCTTT. It yields the protein CASNAGGRTEAFF.

As to this clone: The junction departs from the called germline gene at one end, perhaps through a read error. This rearrangement joins TRBV7-7 to TRBJ2-5, with TRBD2 matching over 8 bases. The CDR3 has 13 residues. The germline V gene has CDR1 SSHAT and CDR2 FNYEAQ (reference sequence). In nucleotides, the CDR3 is TGTGCTAGCAGCCCCAGCGGGGGAGAGACCCAGTACTTC. This codes for CASSPSGGETQYF.

The chain couples TRBV9 to TRBJ1-1, with D maybe TRBD1 (6 bases). V lost 3 bases and J 1 base, leaving 10 bases between the germline ends. The CDR3 is made up of 14 amino acids. Germline loops: CDR1 SGDLS, CDR2 YYNGEE. DNA of the CDR3: TGTGCCAGCAGCGGAACAGGGCAGAACACTGAAGCTTTCTTT. Translating it yields CASSGTGQNTEAFF.

The chain is built from TRBV11-1 and TRBJ2-5; maybe TRBD2 (5 bases). The CDR3 runs 13 residues. Trimming stripped 3 bases from V and 2 bases from J, with 7 bases between. Germline V gives CDR1 SGHAT, CDR2 FQDESV (reference sequence). CDR3 in amino acids: CASSFREQETQYF. In DNA form, the CDR3 reads TGTGCCAGCAGCTTTCGGGAACAAGAGACCCAGTACTTC.

This clone appeared a single time. The chain is built from TRBV7-9 and TRBJ2-7; TRBD1 aligns across 9 bases. Germline values: CDR1 SEHNR, CDR2 FQNEAQ (reference sequence). Trimming took 1 base from V and 2 from J; bases not matched to a gene: 3. The CDR3 length is 15 residues. DNA for the CDR3: TGTGCCAGCAGCTTAGATGGGACAGGGCCCTACGAGCAGTACTTC. It specifies CASSLDGTGPYEQYF.

This clone was recorded a few times. The J gene is TRBJ2-7, the V gene TRBV14; the D gene is possibly TRBD2 (5 bases). The V end lost 4 bases, the J end lost 1 base, and 8 bases lay between the germline ends. The CDR3 consists of 13 residues. Germline CDR1 is SGHDN and CDR2 is FVKESK. The CDR3, as DNA: TGTGCCAGCAGCCCTGGACTGTCCTACGAGCAGTACTTC. It codes for CASSPGLSYEQYF.

The chain is built from TRBV6-5 and TRBJ1-4, with 8 bases lining up with TRBD1. The germline V gene has CDR1 MNHEY and CDR2 SVGAGI. V lost 0 bases and J lost 5; bases outside the gene matches: 5. CDR3 size: 16 residues. CDR3 protein: CASSYSYRGLNEKLFF. CDR3 DNA sequence: TGTGCCAGCAGTTACTCGTACAGGGGGTTAAATGAAAAACTGTTTTTT.

CDR3 coding DNA: TGTGCCAGCAGCGTCTTGACTAGTGCTTCTGAGCAGTTCTTC. Translating gives CASSVLTSASEQFF. V gene TRBV9 combines with J gene TRBJ2-1; tentative D call: TRBD2 (6 bases). Germline CDR1 is SGDLS and CDR2 is YYNGEE. The CDR3 runs 14 residues. Trimming left V 2 bases short and J 9 bases short, with 15 bases between.

The chain uses TRBV27 and TRBJ1-1; TRBD1 matches at 7 bases. CDR3 length: 14 amino acids. The germline V gene encodes CDR1 MNHEY and CDR2 SMNVEV (reference sequence). The V and J ends lost 6 bases and 5 bases, in that order; junction bases with no gene match: 9. DNA of the CDR3: TGTGCCAGCAGACGCACAGGGGTCGCGACTGAAGCTTTCTTT. This encodes CASRRTGVATEAFF.

In this sample, this clone turned up once. The chain's CDR3 is CASLRQGIDNEQFF. The CDR3 DNA sequence: TGTGCCAGCCTCCGACAGGGGATCGACAATGAGCAGTTCTTC. This chain links TRBV5-4 with TRBJ2-1; 8 nucleotides align to TRBD1. V trimming: 7 bases; J trimming: 5 bases; junction bases outside the gene matches: 8. Germline V gene data show CDR1 as SGHNT and CDR2 as YYREEE (reference sequence). The CDR3 runs 14 residues. The full variable domain, rest sourced from reference TRBV5-4 and TRBJ2-1, is ETGVTQSPTHLIKTRGQQVTLRCSSQSGHNTVSWYQQALGQGPQFIFQYYREEENGRGNFPPRFSGLQFPNYSSELNVNALELDDSALYLCASLRQGIDNEQFFGPGTRLTVL.

This clone was seen once. The chain joins TRBV7-9 to TRBJ2-1; 7 nucleotides line up with TRBD1. The germline V gene encodes CDR1 SEHNR and CDR2 FQNEAQ (reference sequence). Trimming cost V 4 bases and J 2 bases; bases outside gene matches: 8. There are 16 residues in the CDR3. For the CDR3, the DNA is TGTGCCAGCAGCTCGGGACAGCTGATAACCTACAATGAGCAGTTCTTC. This sequence encodes CASSSGQLITYNEQFF.